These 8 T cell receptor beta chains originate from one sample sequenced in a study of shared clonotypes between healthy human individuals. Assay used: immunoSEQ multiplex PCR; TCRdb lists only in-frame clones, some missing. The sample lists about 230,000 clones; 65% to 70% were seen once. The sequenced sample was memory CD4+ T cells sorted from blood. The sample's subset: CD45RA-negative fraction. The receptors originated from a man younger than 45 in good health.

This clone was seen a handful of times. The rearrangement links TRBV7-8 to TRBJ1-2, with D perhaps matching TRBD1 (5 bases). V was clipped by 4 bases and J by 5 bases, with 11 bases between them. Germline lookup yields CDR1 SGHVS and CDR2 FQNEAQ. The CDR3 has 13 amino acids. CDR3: CASSYMPGYGYTF. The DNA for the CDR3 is TGTGCCAGCAGCTACATGCCAGGGTATGGCTACACCTTC.

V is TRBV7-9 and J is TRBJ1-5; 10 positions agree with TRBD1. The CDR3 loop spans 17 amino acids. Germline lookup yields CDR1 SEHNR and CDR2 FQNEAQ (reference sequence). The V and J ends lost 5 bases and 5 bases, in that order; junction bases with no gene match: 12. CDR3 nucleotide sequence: TGTGCCAGCAGCATCTGGACAGGGGGTCCTGGTCATCAGCCCCAGCATTTT. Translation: CASSIWTGGPGHQPQHF.

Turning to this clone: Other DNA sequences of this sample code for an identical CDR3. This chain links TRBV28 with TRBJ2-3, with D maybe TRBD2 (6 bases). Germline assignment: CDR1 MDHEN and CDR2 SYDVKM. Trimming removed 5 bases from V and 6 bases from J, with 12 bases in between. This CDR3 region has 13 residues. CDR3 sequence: CASSLPTRDTQYF. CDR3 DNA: TGTGCCAGCAGTCTCCCGACTAGGGATACGCAGTATTTT.

The CDR3 spells CASGLYNEQFF. Written as DNA, the CDR3 is TGTGCCAGCGGACTATACAATGAGCAGTTCTTC. The chain employs TRBV25-1 and TRBJ2-1, with D possibly TRBD2 on 6 matching bases. Trimming took 8 bases from V and 4 from J, leaving 6 bases between them. Germline V lookup: CDR1 MGHDK, CDR2 SYGVNS. This CDR3 comprises 11 residues.

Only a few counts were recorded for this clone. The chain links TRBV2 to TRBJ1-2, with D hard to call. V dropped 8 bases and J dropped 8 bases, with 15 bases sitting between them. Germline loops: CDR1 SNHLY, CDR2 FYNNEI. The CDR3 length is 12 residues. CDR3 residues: CASDPTVGGYTF. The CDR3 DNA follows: TGTGCCAGCGACCCAACGGTGGGCGGCTACACCTTC.

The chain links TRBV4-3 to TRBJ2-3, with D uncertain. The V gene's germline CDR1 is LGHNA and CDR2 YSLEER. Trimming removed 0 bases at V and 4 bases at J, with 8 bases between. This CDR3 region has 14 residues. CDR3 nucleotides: TGCGCCAGCAGCCAAGATCCCACCTCAGATACGCAGTATTTT. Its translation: CASSQDPTSDTQYF.

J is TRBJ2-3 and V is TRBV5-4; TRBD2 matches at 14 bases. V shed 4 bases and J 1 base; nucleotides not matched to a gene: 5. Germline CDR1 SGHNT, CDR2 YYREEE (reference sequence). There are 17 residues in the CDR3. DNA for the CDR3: TGTGCCAGCAGCGCCCGACTAGCGGGAGGGCGCACAGATACGCAGTATTTT. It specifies CASSARLAGGRTDTQYF.

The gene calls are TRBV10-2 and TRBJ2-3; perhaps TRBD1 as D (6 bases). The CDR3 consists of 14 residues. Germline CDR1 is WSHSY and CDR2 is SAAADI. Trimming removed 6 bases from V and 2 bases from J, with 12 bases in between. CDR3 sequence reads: CASSKTGITDTQYF. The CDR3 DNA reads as TGCGCCAGCAGCAAAACAGGGATCACAGATACGCAGTATTTT.